This T cell receptor beta chain was sequenced for a study of cytomegalovirus exposure and HLA in healthy donors. 60 Vbeta and 13 Jbeta primers were used in PCR. As handled by the study authors: Some 10 million shared chains were among the about 80 million unique TCR beta chains that a later analysis counted. TCRdb's table, derived via immunoSEQ multiplex PCR, lists solely in-frame clones and lacks some. V and J calls and clone size are as listed in that table; D and trimming were resolved from the DNA. This sample has 100,000 to 150,000 clones, with 80% found just once. The CDR3 runs 19 residues. Per the germline V gene, CDR1 is MNHEY and CDR2 is SMNVEV (reference sequence). V lost 6 bases to trimming and J lost 10 bases, with 36 bases between them.

The chain combines TRBV27 with TRBJ1-2; no firm D call. Sequencing input: PBMCs. The TCR comes from a man between 40 and 49 years old in good health and CMV-seronegative. The DNA for the CDR3 is TGTGCCAGCAGCCCAGGAGGATTTGTCCGGGATTCTTATAGTTTTGACTACACCTTC. The encoded protein is CASSPGGFVRDSYSFDYTF.